A single T cell receptor (beta chain) is shown here with its context. Its target is unknown. Donors gave over 2 ml of blood apiece. The sample comes from a study of monozygotic twins with inflammatory bowel disease. Study results and caveats: Some repertoire variability may stem from patients' differing immunosuppressive treatments.

Germline V gene sequence: CDR1 SGHRS, CDR2 YFSETQ. The CDR3 has 14 amino acids. UMIs were attached via template switching, each with a 6-nucleotide sample barcode. Each CDR3 protein gets one entry in TCRdb, which reprocessed the 5' RACE reads and gives no DNA. The sample data list 400,000 to 500,000 distinct CDR3 sequences. The rearrangement links TRBV5-1 to TRBJ1-1. This TCR was recovered from a human donor with ulcerative colitis or Crohn's disease, or a healthy co-twin of an affected twin (not recorded which). The specimen sequenced was blood. CDR3 sequence: CASSLEGSNTEAFF.